The T cell receptor beta chain described here comes from a study of CD8+CD57+ T cells in acquired aplastic anemia. Both TCR beta VDJ combination and CDR3 sequence profiling were carried out. Genomic DNA was the template for this profiling. TCRdb analysed the reads with MiXCR anew, one entry per CDR3 protein. The sample shows hundreds of thousands of distinct CDR3 sequences, 65% to 80% of them seen only once. The trim removed 7 bases at V and 6 bases at J, leaving 9 bases unmatched. Germline CDR1 LNHDA, CDR2 SQIVND (reference sequence). The CDR3 contains 15 residues. Study-level results: Significant differences in CD8+ Simpson's diversity were not observed between patients and controls. In common between the patients and the controls were approximately 28 CD8+ CDR3 sequences.

Note on this clonotype: Its specificity is unknown.

The chain joins TRBV19 to TRBJ1-2; 12 bases align to TRBD1. Sequencing input: sorted CD4+, CD8+, or CD8+CD57+ T cells (not recorded which) from PBMCs. This receptor was obtained from a human donor in good health, serving as a control. The CDR3 sequence: CASNPGTGGDDGYTF. The DNA of the CDR3 is TGTGCCAGTAACCCCGGGACAGGGGGCGATGATGGCTACACCTTC.